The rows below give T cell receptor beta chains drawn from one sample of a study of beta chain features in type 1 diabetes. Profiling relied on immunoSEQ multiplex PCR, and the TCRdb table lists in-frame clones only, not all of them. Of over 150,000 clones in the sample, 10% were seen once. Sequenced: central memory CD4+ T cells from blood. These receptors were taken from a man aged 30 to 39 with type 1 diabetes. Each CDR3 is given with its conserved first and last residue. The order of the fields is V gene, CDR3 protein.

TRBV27 CASSPVNRDRLFF
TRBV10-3 CAISDRTGNQPQHF
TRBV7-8 CASSSRTSGGNEQFF
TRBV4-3 CASSQDELYSYNEQFF
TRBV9 CASSVDAGGPRGYTF
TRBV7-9 CASSLWTSGFTDTQYF
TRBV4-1 CASSLGTPINSYEQYF
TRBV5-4 CASSPGTSGSTDTQYF
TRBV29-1 CSTGQIQETQYF
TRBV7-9 CASTLTSYNEQFF
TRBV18 CASSPTGEGSGYTF
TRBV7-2 CASSPRVNQPQHF
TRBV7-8 CASSQGTEQETQYF
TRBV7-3 CASSPTGLAVGTQYF
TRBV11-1 CASSLGEGTYEQYF
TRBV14 CASSQGSGKGDTQYF
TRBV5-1 CASSLGQGDREQFF
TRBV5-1 CASSLQVSTYEQYF
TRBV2 CASSGDRMNEQFF
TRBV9 CASSKDRERNEQFF
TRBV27 CASSFKRGAYEQYF
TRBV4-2 CASSHTRKVGTLQGSNQPQHF
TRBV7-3 CASSLTSGSLYEQYF
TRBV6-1 CASRRGGRTDTQYF
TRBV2 CASSSSTDTQYF
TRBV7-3 CASSFDRTYEQYF
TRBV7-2 CASSLFGSGFYEQYF
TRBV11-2 CASSTGTSVTGELFF
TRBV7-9 CASMRQGTNEKLFF
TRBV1 CTSSQWFRDRDNYGYTF
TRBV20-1 CSGRKAYEQYF
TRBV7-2 CASSLNRAYEQYF
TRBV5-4 CASSFRGAETQYF
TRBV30 CAWSVGRGRNEQFF
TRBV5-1 CASKGGADTQYF